The 29 T cell receptor beta chains presented below share a single source sample, sequenced in a study of CD8+ T cells in alopecia areata. cDNA serving as the sequencing template came from extracted, reverse transcribed RNA. TCRdb's table, derived via immunoSEQ multiplex PCR, lists solely in-frame clones and lacks some. The table includes about 150,000 clones, 40% to 65% detected once. Sequenced material: CD8+ T cells sorted from blood, taken at week 0. All receptors come from a human donor with alopecia areata.

The chain is built from TRBV30 and TRBJ2-1; 8 positions agree with TRBD2. Germline V CDR1 and CDR2: GTSNPN, SVGIG (reference sequence). The CDR3 spans 15 residues. V trimming: 3 bases; J trimming: 5 bases; junction bases outside the gene matches: 9. The chain's CDR3 is CAWRDPGLVNNEQFF. CDR3 nucleotides: TGTGCCTGGAGGGATCCGGGACTAGTGAACAATGAGCAGTTCTTC. The entire variable domain, with the rest obtained from reference TRBV30 and TRBJ2-1, is as follows: SQTIHQWPATLVQPVGSPLSLECTVEGTSNPNLYWYRQAAGRGLQLLFYSVGIGQISSEVPQNLSASRPQDRQFILSSKKLLLSDSGFYLCAWRDPGLVNNEQFFGPGTRLTVL.

This clone appeared a few times. The J gene is TRBJ2-5, the V gene TRBV2; 13 bases agree with TRBD2. The J segment lost 5 bases and the V segment lost 6 bases, leaving 9 bases of the junction unmatched. The V gene's germline CDR1 is SNHLY and CDR2 FYNNEI. The CDR3 is 16 residues long. CDR3 sequence reads: CASSPTSGGPPETQYF. The CDR3, as DNA: TGTGCCAGCAGCCCGACTAGCGGGGGGCCCCCGGAGACCCAGTACTTC.

The gene calls are TRBV7-9 and TRBJ2-1, with 7 bases lining up with TRBD1. Per the germline V gene, CDR1 is SEHNR and CDR2 is FQNEAQ (reference sequence). The CDR3 covers 15 residues. The V segment lost 4 bases and the J segment 8 bases; nucleotides outside the gene matches: 11. The CDR3: CASSSPETGIDEQFF. In DNA form, the CDR3 reads TGTGCCAGCAGCTCGCCAGAGACAGGGATCGATGAGCAGTTCTTC.

V usage is TRBV4-3 and J usage is TRBJ2-5, with D unresolved. The ends were cut back, 1 base at V and 5 bases at J, with 11 bases in the middle. This CDR3 spans 14 amino acids. Germline CDR1 reads LGHNA; CDR2 reads YSLEER. Here the CDR3 reads CASSQGLGGETQYF. In DNA form, the CDR3 reads TGCGCCAGCAGCCAAGGTCTAGGTGGGGAGACCCAGTACTTC.

The chain combines TRBV5-1 with TRBJ1-1, with a weak D call TRBD1 (5 bases). This CDR3 region has 13 residues. Germline V gene lookup returns CDR1 SGHRS and CDR2 YFSETQ. V was clipped by 0 bases and J by 7 bases, with 10 bases between them. CDR3 sequence reads: CASSLVGRDEAFF. DNA of the CDR3: TGCGCCAGCAGCTTGGTGGGCAGGGATGAAGCTTTCTTT.

This clone has more than one count but fewer than ten. The chain carries TRBV19 and TRBJ2-3; 7 bases match TRBD1. This CDR3 has 15 amino acids. J lost 5 bases, V lost 7 bases, and 12 bases had no gene match. Germline CDR1 and CDR2: LNHDA and SQIVND (reference sequence). This chain's CDR3 is CASIEGKQGQDTQYF. The CDR3 region has the DNA TGTGCCAGTATCGAGGGGAAACAGGGGCAAGATACGCAGTATTTT.

The chain has TRBV25-1 and TRBJ2-7; no reliable D call. This CDR3 spans 14 amino acids. Germline CDR1 and CDR2: MGHDK and SYGVNS. Trimming shortened V by 5 bases and J by 1 base, and 12 bases separated the two germline ends. CDR3 sequence reads: CASSPRTDSYEQYF. As DNA, the CDR3 is TGTGCCAGCAGTCCGAGGACGGATTCCTACGAGCAGTACTTC.

This clone was counted only a few times. The gene calls are TRBV29-1 and TRBJ2-1, with 10 nucleotides matching TRBD1. CDR3 length: 16 residues. Looked up from germline, CDR1 is SQVTM and CDR2 is ANQGSEA. The J segment lost 7 bases and the V segment lost 6 bases, leaving 15 bases of the junction unmatched. CDR3 DNA: TGCAGCGTAAGTCAAACCGGGACAGGGGCGAGTAATGAGCAGTTCTTC. This sequence encodes CSVSQTGTGASNEQFF.

This chain joins TRBV30 and TRBJ1-1; D possibly corresponds to TRBD1 (5 bases). The CDR3 is 12 amino acids. V gave up 2 bases and J gave up 8 bases, with 12 bases separating them. Looked up from germline, CDR1 is GTSNPN and CDR2 is SVGIG (reference sequence). The DNA for the CDR3 is TGTGCCTGGAGTAAGGGGTCTGGGGAAGCTTTCTTT. Translating it yields CAWSKGSGEAFF.

A single count supports this clone. The chain links TRBV13 to TRBJ2-2, with TRBD2 identical over 16 bases. The CDR3 length is 18 residues. Germline loops: CDR1 PRHDT, CDR2 FYEKMQ (reference sequence). V was clipped by 4 bases and J by 4 bases; unmatched bases: 6. The CDR3: CASSSGTSGGASTGELFF. The CDR3 DNA follows: TGTGCCAGCAGCTCCGGGACTAGCGGGGGGGCCTCCACCGGGGAGCTGTTTTTT.

This sequence joins TRBV30 and TRBJ2-3; TRBD2 might be the D (5 bases). CDR1 is GTSNPN, CDR2 SVGIG, per germline (reference sequence). The CDR3 runs to 12 residues. The V gene lost 3 bases and the J gene lost 4 bases, with 8 bases spanning the gap. The CDR3 sequence: CAWSRGSDTQYF. The CDR3 coding sequence is TGTGCCTGGAGCCGGGGATCAGATACGCAGTATTTT.

The chain links TRBV29-1 to TRBJ2-7, with D maybe TRBD1 (5 bases). V shed 3 bases and J shed 1 base, with 10 bases lying between them. The CDR3 has 13 amino acids. Germline V gives CDR1 SQVTM, CDR2 ANQGSEA. The CDR3 reads CSVDVQGSYEQYF. The CDR3 nucleotides are TGCAGCGTTGATGTTCAGGGATCCTACGAGCAGTACTTC.

The genes are TRBV20-1 and TRBJ1-6; a possible D gene is TRBD1 (5 bases). Germline values: CDR1 DFQATT, CDR2 SNEGSKA (reference sequence). The germline V and J ends were trimmed by 1 base and 15 bases, with 10 bases remaining between them. The CDR3 has 11 amino acids. The CDR3 DNA sequence: TGCAGTGCTAGAGTAACAGGATACCTCCACTTT. Its translation is CSARVTGYLHF.

The sample holds many counts of this clone. The rearrangement joins TRBV7-3 to TRBJ2-7; D unresolved. Germline values: CDR1 SGHTA, CDR2 FQGTGA. Trimming took 2 bases from V and 3 from J, leaving 8 bases between them. The CDR3 runs 13 residues. The chain's CDR3 is CASSLGASYEQYF. The CDR3 DNA sequence: TGTGCCAGCAGCTTAGGCGCTAGCTACGAGCAGTACTTC.

This rearrangement joins TRBV4-3 to TRBJ1-2, with 8 bases fitting TRBD1. Germline CDR1 LGHNA, CDR2 YSLEER. The length of the CDR3 is 15 residues. V was clipped by 0 bases and J by 7 bases; unmatched bases: 7. The CDR3 DNA sequence: TGCGCCAGCAGCCAAGATACGGGACAGGTTTTTGGCTACACCTTC. It specifies CASSQDTGQVFGYTF.

This clone was found a few times. The genes are TRBV29-1 and TRBJ2-2, with a tentative D call TRBD1 (6 bases). Trimming pared 0 bases from V and 1 base from J, leaving 12 bases between. The CDR3 runs to 16 residues. Germline CDR1 SQVTM, CDR2 ANQGSEA. The CDR3 DNA sequence: TGCAGCGTTGAAGATCAAGAGGGGGAGAACACCGGGGAGCTGTTTTTT. Protein product: CSVEDQEGENTGELFF.

This clone was detected once. The chain carries TRBV30 and TRBJ1-2, with a tentative D call TRBD1 (6 bases). The V and J ends lost 3 bases and 7 bases respectively, with 15 bases between them. The CDR3 length is 13 residues. Germline CDR1 and CDR2: GTSNPN and SVGIG (reference sequence). The DNA of the CDR3 is TGTGCCTGGAGACCGACTCTCAGGGGTGGCTACACCTTC. Translated, it gives CAWRPTLRGGYTF.

V and J are TRBV29-1 and TRBJ1-1, with TRBD1 matching over 7 bases. The CDR3 consists of 12 residues. Germline CDR1 reads SQVTM; CDR2 reads ANQGSEA. The V segment lost 7 bases and the J segment 1 base; nucleotides outside the gene matches: 3. This CDR3 reads CSGWTGNTEAFF. In DNA form, the CDR3 reads TGCAGCGGGTGGACAGGGAACACTGAAGCTTTCTTT. Full variable domain (rest looked up from reference TRBV29-1 and TRBJ1-1): SAVISQKPSRDICQRGTSLTIQCQVDSQVTMMFWYRQQPGQSLTLIATANQGSEATYESGFVIDKFPISRPNLTFSTLTVSNMSPEDSSIYLCSGWTGNTEAFFGQGTRLTVV.

The chain carries TRBV29-1 and TRBJ1-2; D might be TRBD1 (5 bases). CDR3 size: 13 residues. The germline gives CDR1 SQVTM, CDR2 ANQGSEA. V was clipped by 3 bases and J by 2 bases, with 10 bases between them. CDR3 residues: CSVDPTENYGYTF. CDR3 DNA sequence: TGCAGCGTTGACCCGACAGAGAACTATGGCTACACCTTC.

The chain combines TRBV29-1 with TRBJ2-6; D uncertain. CDR3 length: 15 amino acids. V dropped 0 bases and J dropped 0 bases, with 6 bases sitting between them. The germline CDR1 and CDR2 sequences are SQVTM and ANQGSEA. CDR3 residues: CSVEDPSSGANVLTF. CDR3 sequence (DNA): TGCAGCGTTGAAGACCCGAGCTCTGGGGCCAACGTCCTGACTTTC.

This clone was observed a few times. The chain joins TRBV13 to TRBJ2-1, with 13 nucleotides matching TRBD2. There are 16 residues in the CDR3. The germline CDR1 and CDR2 sequences are PRHDT and FYEKMQ (reference sequence). Losses at the gene ends were 5 bases for V and 5 bases for J; bases not matched to a gene: 6. The CDR3 nucleotides are TGTGCCAGCAGCGACCCACTAGCGGGGGGGAACAATGAGCAGTTCTTC. Translating it yields CASSDPLAGGNNEQFF.

This clone showed up many times. V is TRBV27 and J is TRBJ1-6; no reliable D call. Germline CDR1 MNHEY, CDR2 SMNVEV (reference sequence). Trimming shortened V by 10 bases and J by 6 bases, and 10 bases separated the two germline ends. CDR3 length: 12 residues. In DNA, the CDR3 is TGTGCCATAAGGGCGGGTAATTCACCCCTCCACTTT. This gives the protein CAIRAGNSPLHF.

The V gene is TRBV5-4, the J gene TRBJ1-1, with TRBD1 identical over 9 bases. Germline CDR1 reads SGHNT; CDR2 reads YYREEE (reference sequence). J was trimmed by 0 bases and V by 4 bases; bases with no gene match: 13. This CDR3 comprises 18 residues. The CDR3 protein is CASSRRQGDPLMNTEAFF. As DNA, the CDR3 is TGTGCCAGCAGCAGACGACAGGGGGATCCTTTAATGAACACTGAAGCTTTCTTT.

V and J are TRBV4-3 and TRBJ2-7; D call uncertain. V shed 1 base and J shed 3 bases, with 7 bases lying between them. Germline V lookup: CDR1 LGHNA, CDR2 YSLEER. The CDR3 extends over 13 amino acids. DNA for the CDR3: TGCGCCAGCAGCCAAGTTGTAGGCTACGAGCAGTACTTC. It specifies CASSQVVGYEQYF.

The chain uses TRBV7-9 and TRBJ1-5; TRBD1 is a possible D gene (6 bases). Germline loops: CDR1 SEHNR, CDR2 FQNEAQ (reference sequence). CDR3 length: 13 residues. Trimming shortened V by 2 bases and J by 5 bases, and 7 bases separated the two germline ends. The CDR3 protein is CASSLRGDQPQHF. CDR3 DNA sequence: TGTGCCAGCAGCTTAAGGGGGGATCAGCCCCAGCATTTT.

This clone was picked up a small number of times. This sequence joins TRBV2 and TRBJ2-2; D unclear. This CDR3 spans 11 amino acids. The germline CDR1 and CDR2 sequences are SNHLY and FYNNEI. Deletions cut 1 base from V and 9 bases from J, with 3 bases between. CDR3 nucleotide sequence: TGTGCCAGCAGTGAAGGTTGGGAGCTGTTTTTT. Encoded protein: CASSEGWELFF.

In DNA form, the CDR3 reads TGCGCCAGCAGCTTGGATGGGCGCTACGAGCAGTACTTC. Its protein product is CASSLDGRYEQYF. V usage is TRBV5-1 and J usage is TRBJ2-7; unclear D gene. V was pared by 0 bases and J by 3 bases, with 7 bases between. The germline V gene encodes CDR1 SGHRS and CDR2 YFSETQ. This CDR3 contains 13 residues.

This clone showed up just a few times. The V call is TRBV7-6, the J call TRBJ1-3, with 10 bases identical to TRBD1. Trimming took 5 bases from V and 0 from J; bases not matched to a gene: 4. CDR1 is SGHVS, CDR2 FNYEAQ, per germline. CDR3 length: 16 residues. CDR3 loop: CASSHRTGGSGNTIYF. The DNA for the CDR3 is TGTGCCAGCAGCCATAGGACAGGGGGCTCTGGAAACACCATATATTTT.

CDR3 protein: CASSQTGTGLQETQYF. The DNA of the CDR3 is TGCGCCAGCAGCCAGACCGGGACAGGGTTACAAGAGACCCAGTACTTC. The chain recombines TRBV4-3 with TRBJ2-5; 9 bases match TRBD1. V was pared by 3 bases and J by 2 bases, with 7 bases of the junction left unmatched. The germline V gene has CDR1 LGHNA and CDR2 YSLEER. The CDR3 has 16 amino acids.